These 9 T cell receptor beta chains originate from one sample sequenced in a study of metastatic and nonmetastatic thyroid tumors. MiXCR was used by TCRdb to re-call the PCR reads. The sample contains about 15,000 clones, approximately 23% of which appear only once. No treatment had been given to any patient before thyroid surgery. Specimen: adjacent normal tissue. These receptors originate from a female donor with papillary thyroid cancer or a benign thyroid nodule (not recorded which). Some clones in this sample may be carry-over from other donors' samples.

The genes are TRBV5-1 and TRBJ2-2; D not resolved. Trimming left V 3 bases short and J 2 bases short, with 14 bases between. CDR1 is SGHRS and CDR2 is YFSETQ in the germline V gene. The CDR3 length is 16 residues. For the CDR3, the DNA is TGCGCCAGCAGCTCTCCGGGTGGGGTAAACACCGGGGAGCTGTTTTTT. Protein: CASSSPGGVNTGELFF.

This clone appeared a few times. Compared with germline, one end of the junction differs, possibly owing to a read error. The chain carries TRBV6-9 and TRBJ2-7; D unclear. Germline CDR1 reads MNHGY; CDR2 reads SVAAGI. CDR3 length: 12 amino acids. CDR3 amino acids: CASSETGYEQYF. CDR3 nucleotide sequence: TGCGCCAGCAGTGAGACCGGATACGAGCAGTACTTC.

About this clone: Here the CDR3 omits its conserved ending phenylalanine or tryptophan, so a read error is the likely source. This chain joins TRBV6-2 or TRBV6-3 and TRBJ1-2, with a possible D match to TRBD1 (5 bases). The CDR3 extends over 13 amino acids. Germline lookup yields CDR1 MNHEY and CDR2 SVGEGT. CDR3 bases: TGTGCCAGCAGTTACGAGACAGCCTATGACTACACCCTC. Amino acids: CASSYETAYDYTL.

This clone was picked up many times. V is TRBV30 and J is TRBJ2-1; D is possibly TRBD2 (6 bases). Trimming stripped 0 bases from V and 6 bases from J, with 18 bases between. Germline CDR1 GTSNPN, CDR2 SVGIG (reference sequence). The CDR3 covers 16 residues. CDR3: CAWSVRASGWSNEQFF. DNA for the CDR3: TGTGCCTGGAGTGTACGAGCCAGCGGGTGGTCCAATGAGCAGTTCTTC.

This clone has only a few counts. The chain joins TRBV5-5 to TRBJ2-5; D remains ambiguous. Trimming took 1 base from V and 0 from J, leaving 10 bases between them. This CDR3 comprises 15 residues. In germline, CDR1 is SGHKS, CDR2 YYEKEE (reference sequence). CDR3 sequence: CASSLPRTYQETQYF. The DNA for the CDR3 is TGTGCCAGCAGCTTGCCCAGGACGTACCAAGAGACCCAGTACTTC.

This clone was seen ten or more times. At one of its ends the junction is not consistent with the germline gene, which may arise from a read error. This chain connects TRBV18 to TRBJ1-2, with D hard to call. The CDR3 has 14 residues. Germline V gene data show CDR1 as KGHSH and CDR2 as LQKENI. The CDR3 sequence is CASSPGRNNYGYTF. CDR3 nucleotides: TGTGCCAGTTCACCAGGACGGAATAACTATGGCTACACCTTC.

Worth noting for this clone: Here the CDR3 omits its conserved ending phenylalanine or tryptophan, so a read error is the likely source. CDR3 sequence (DNA): TGTGCCAGCAGTTTCCGACCTGAGGTCAATGAGCAGTTCTCC. Translation: CASSFRPEVNEQFS. The chain links TRBV6-1 to TRBJ2-1; D not certain. There are 14 residues in the CDR3. CDR1 is MNHNS, CDR2 SASEGT, per germline. V lost 5 bases and J lost 6, with 14 bases in between.

This clone was counted at least ten times. In the same sample, other DNA sequences code for this CDR3. The chain recombines TRBV4-1 with TRBJ2-1, with 8 bases lining up with TRBD2. The CDR3 sequence is 14 residues long. With 6 bases clipped from V and 8 bases from J, the junction kept 9 bases outside the gene matches. Germline CDR1 and CDR2: MGHRA and YSYEKL. CDR3 residues: CASRPSGSRDEQFF. CDR3 coding DNA: TGCGCCAGCAGACCGAGCGGGAGTAGGGATGAGCAGTTCTTC.

This clone was counted many times. This chain uses TRBV7-2 with TRBJ2-1; TRBD2 is a possible D gene (6 bases). The V end was cut by 5 bases, the J end by 0 bases, with 11 bases between. Germline values: CDR1 SGHTA, CDR2 FQGNSA. The CDR3 extends over 15 amino acids. The CDR3 DNA is TGTGCCAGCAGCCGGGACTGGAGCTCCTACAATGAGCAGTTCTTC. This codes for CASSRDWSSYNEQFF.